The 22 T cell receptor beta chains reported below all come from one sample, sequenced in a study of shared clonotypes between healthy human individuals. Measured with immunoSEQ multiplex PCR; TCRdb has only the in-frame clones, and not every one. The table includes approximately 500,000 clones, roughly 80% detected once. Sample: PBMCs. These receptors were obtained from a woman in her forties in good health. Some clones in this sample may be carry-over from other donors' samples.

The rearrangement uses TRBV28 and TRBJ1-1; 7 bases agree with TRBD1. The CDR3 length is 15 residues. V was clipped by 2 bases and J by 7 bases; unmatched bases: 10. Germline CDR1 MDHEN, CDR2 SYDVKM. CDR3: CASSLRASTGVEAFF. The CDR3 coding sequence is TGTGCCAGCAGTTTAAGGGCCTCAACAGGGGTTGAAGCTTTCTTT.

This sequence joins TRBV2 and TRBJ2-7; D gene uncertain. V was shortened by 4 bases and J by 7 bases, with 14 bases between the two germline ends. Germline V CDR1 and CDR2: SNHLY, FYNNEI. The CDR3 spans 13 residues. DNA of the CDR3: TGTGCCAGCAGTGCTCAAGACGGTGGAGAGCAGTACTTC. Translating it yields CASSAQDGGEQYF.

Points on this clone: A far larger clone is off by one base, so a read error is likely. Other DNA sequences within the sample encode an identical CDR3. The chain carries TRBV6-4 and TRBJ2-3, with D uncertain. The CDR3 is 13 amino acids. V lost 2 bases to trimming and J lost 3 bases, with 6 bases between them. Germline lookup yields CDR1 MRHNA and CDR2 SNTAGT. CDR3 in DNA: TGTGCCAGCAGTGACAGGGCTACAGATACGCAGTATTTT. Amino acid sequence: CASSDRATDTQYF.

The CDR3 sequence is CASSRRDEQYF. The CDR3 region has the DNA TGTGCCAGCAGTCGAAGGGACGAGCAGTACTTC. The chain employs TRBV6-5 and TRBJ2-7; D not certain. Germline loops: CDR1 MNHEY, CDR2 SVGAGI. The ends were cut back, 5 bases at V and 5 bases at J, with 7 bases in the middle. This CDR3 comprises 11 residues.

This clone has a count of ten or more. The CDR3 reads CASSSSGRENNEQFF. DNA for the CDR3: TGTGCCAGCAGCTCTAGCGGGAGGGAAAACAATGAGCAGTTCTTC. The J gene is TRBJ2-1, the V gene TRBV7-2, with 12 bases lining up with TRBD2. CDR3 length: 15 residues. Germline CDR1 SGHTA, CDR2 FQGNSA. The ends lost 4 bases at V and 5 bases at J; junction bases unmatched: 3. Full variable domain (rest looked up from reference TRBV7-2 and TRBJ2-1): GAGVSQSPSNKVTEKGKDVELRCDPISGHTALYWYRQSLGQGLEFLIYFQGNSAPDKSGLPSDRFSAERTGGSVSTLTIQRTQQEDSAVYLCASSSSGRENNEQFFGPGTRLTVL.

CDR3 coding DNA: TGTGCCAGCACTTGGGGGTCCGGGCTAGGCGGGAGGGCCACCACAGATACGCAGTATTTT. This codes for CASTWGSGLGGRATTDTQYF. The chain recombines TRBV5-4 with TRBJ2-3; 9 nucleotides align to TRBD2. This CDR3 has 20 residues. In germline, CDR1 is SGHNT, CDR2 YYREEE (reference sequence). J gave up 2 bases and V 6 bases, and 22 bases lay outside the gene matches.

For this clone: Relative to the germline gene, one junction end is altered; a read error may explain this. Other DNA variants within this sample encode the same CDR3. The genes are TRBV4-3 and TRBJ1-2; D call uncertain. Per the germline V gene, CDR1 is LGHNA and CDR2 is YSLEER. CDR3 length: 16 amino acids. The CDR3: CASSPNRAASNYVYTF. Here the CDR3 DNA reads TGCGCCAGCAGCCCTAATAGGGCAGCCTCTAACTATGTCTACACCTTC.

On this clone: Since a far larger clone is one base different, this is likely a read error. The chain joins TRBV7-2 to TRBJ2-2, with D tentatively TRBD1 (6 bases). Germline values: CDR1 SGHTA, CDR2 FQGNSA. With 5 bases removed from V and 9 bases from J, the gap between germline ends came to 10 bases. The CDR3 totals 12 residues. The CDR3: CASSSRGRELFF. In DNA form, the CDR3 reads TGTGCCAGCAGCAGCAGGGGCAGGGAGCTGTTTTTT.

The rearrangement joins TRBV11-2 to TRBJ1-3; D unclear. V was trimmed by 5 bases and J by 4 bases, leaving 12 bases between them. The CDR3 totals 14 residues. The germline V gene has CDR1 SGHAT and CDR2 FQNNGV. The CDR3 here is CASSQDPTGNTIYF. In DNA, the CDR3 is TGTGCCAGCAGCCAGGATCCGACAGGAAACACCATATATTTT.

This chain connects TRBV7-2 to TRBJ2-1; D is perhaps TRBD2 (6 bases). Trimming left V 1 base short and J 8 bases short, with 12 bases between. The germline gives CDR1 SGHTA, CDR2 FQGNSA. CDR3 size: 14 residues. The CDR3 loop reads CASSLEASDDEQFF. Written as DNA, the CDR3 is TGTGCCAGCAGCTTAGAGGCTAGCGATGATGAGCAGTTCTTC.

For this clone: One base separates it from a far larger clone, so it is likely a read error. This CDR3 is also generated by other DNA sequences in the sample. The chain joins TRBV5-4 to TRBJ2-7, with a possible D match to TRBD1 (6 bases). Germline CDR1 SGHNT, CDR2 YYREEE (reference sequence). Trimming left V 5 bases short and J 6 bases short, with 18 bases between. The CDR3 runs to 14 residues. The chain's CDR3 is CASRPTGKGVEQYF. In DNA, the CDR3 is TGTGCCAGCAGACCTACGGGGAAGGGGGTCGAGCAGTACTTC. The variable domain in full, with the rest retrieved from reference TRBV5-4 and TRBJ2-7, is ETGVTQSPTHLIKTRGQQVTLRCSSQSGHNTVSWYQQALGQGPQFIFQYYREEENGRGNFPPRFSGLQFPNYSSELNVNALELDDSALYLCASRPTGKGVEQYFGPGTRLTVT.

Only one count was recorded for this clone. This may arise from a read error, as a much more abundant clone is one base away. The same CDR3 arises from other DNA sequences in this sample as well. The CDR3 bases are TGTGCCAGCAGCCCCACTTTAGCCGGAGAGCTGTTTTTT. This encodes CASSPTLAGELFF. The rearrangement joins TRBV7-3 to TRBJ2-2; D not resolved. The germline V gene has CDR1 SGHTA and CDR2 FQGTGA. The CDR3 is made up of 13 amino acids.

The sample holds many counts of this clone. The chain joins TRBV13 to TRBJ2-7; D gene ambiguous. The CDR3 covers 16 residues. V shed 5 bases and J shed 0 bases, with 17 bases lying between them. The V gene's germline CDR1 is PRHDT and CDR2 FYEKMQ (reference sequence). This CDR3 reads CASSPLAFSRSYEQYF. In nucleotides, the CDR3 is TGTGCCAGCAGCCCCCTGGCCTTCTCGCGCTCCTACGAGCAGTACTTC.

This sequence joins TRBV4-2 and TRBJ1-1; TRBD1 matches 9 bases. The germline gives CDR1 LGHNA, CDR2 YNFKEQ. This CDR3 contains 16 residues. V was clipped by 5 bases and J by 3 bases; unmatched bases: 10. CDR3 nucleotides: TGTGCCAGCAGCTTGCCTGACAGGGGGGGGGACACTGAAGCTTTCTTT. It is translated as CASSLPDRGGDTEAFF.

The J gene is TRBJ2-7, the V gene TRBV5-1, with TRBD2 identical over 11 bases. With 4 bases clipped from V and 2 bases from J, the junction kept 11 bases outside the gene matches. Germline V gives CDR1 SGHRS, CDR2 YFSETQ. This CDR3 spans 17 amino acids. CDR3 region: CASSAGLAGGGPYEQYF. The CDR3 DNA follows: TGCGCCAGCAGCGCAGGACTAGCGGGTGGGGGTCCCTACGAGCAGTACTTC.

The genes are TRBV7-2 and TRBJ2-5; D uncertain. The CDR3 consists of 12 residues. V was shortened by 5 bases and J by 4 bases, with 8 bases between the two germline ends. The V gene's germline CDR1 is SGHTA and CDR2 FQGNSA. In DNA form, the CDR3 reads TGTGCCAGCAGCCGCCCCGGAGAGACCCAGTACTTC. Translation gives CASSRPGETQYF.

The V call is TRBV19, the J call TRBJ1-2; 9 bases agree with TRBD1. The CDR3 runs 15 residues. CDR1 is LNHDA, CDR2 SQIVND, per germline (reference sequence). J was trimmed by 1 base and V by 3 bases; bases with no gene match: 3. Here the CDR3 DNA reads TGTGCCAGTAGTATCCAGGGACAGGGTAACTATGGCTACACCTTC. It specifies CASSIQGQGNYGYTF.

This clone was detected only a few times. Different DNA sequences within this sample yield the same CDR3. This chain's CDR3 is CASKQLGYGYTF. DNA for the CDR3: TGTGCCAGCAAACAGTTGGGATATGGCTACACCTTC. The rearrangement joins TRBV6-5 to TRBJ1-2; no reliable D call. V gave up 7 bases and J gave up 5 bases, with 11 bases separating them. CDR1 and CDR2 (germline): MNHEY, SVGAGI. The length of the CDR3 is 12 residues.

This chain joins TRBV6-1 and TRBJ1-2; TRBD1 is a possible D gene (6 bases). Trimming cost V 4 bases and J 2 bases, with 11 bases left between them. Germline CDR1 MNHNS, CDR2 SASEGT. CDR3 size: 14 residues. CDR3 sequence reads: CASSADRFNYGYTF. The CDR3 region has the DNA TGTGCCAGCAGTGCGGACAGATTCAACTATGGCTACACCTTC.

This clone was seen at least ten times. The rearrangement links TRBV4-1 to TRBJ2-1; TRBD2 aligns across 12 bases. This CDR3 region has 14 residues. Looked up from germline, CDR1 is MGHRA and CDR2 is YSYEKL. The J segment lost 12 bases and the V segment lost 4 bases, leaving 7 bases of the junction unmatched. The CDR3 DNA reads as TGCGCCAGCAGCCTCCGACTAGCGGGAGAAAGGCAGTTCTTC. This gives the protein CASSLRLAGERQFF.

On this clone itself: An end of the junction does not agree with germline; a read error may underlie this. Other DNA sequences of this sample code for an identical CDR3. CDR3: CASSLPGPGANVLTF. The CDR3 region has the DNA TGTGCCAGCAGCTTACCAGGGCCTGGGGCCAACGTCCTAACTTTC. The chain has TRBV5-5 and TRBJ2-6; the D gene is possibly TRBD1 (5 bases). The CDR3 extends over 15 amino acids. Germline lookup yields CDR1 SGHKS and CDR2 YYEKEE (reference sequence).

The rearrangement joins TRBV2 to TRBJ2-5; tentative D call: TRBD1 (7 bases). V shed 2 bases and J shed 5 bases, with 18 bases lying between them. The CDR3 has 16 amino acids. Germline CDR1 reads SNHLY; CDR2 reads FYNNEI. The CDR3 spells CASSEWRGRFAETQYF. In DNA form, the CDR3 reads TGTGCCAGCAGTGAATGGAGGGGGCGGTTCGCTGAGACCCAGTACTTC.